The T cell receptor (beta chain) under discussion was sequenced for a study of regulatory T cells in long-lasting Graves disease. Arm-PCR of CDR3 regions and iRepertoire HTBI primers were the basis on which TCR beta libraries were built. TCRdb redid the calling of the multiplex PCR reads with MiXCR, one entry per CDR3 protein. The sample lists about 610,000 distinct CDR3 sequences, roughly a sixth occurring once. Regarding time point: newly diagnosed GD, antithyroid drugs for less than 3 months. The TCR library was made from RNA that had been extracted from PBMCs in TRIzol. Diagnosis followed American Thyroid Association guidelines for Graves' disease. Into tubes containing EDTA, approximately 9 milliliters of peripheral blood were drawn. The table lists this clonotype with many counts. The CDR3 consists of 16 residues. The V segment lost 7 bases and the J segment 4 bases; nucleotides outside the gene matches: 10.

These records were also assigned to another study, of T cells in Graves' hyperthyroidism and ophthalmopathy.

This specimen was peripheral blood mononuclear cells (PBMCs), taken at new diagnosis, from a patient treated with antithyroid drugs. The receptor comes from a man younger than 35 with Graves disease. V gene TRBV12-3 or TRBV12-4 combines with J gene TRBJ2-6, with 7 bases fitting TRBD2. For the CDR3, the DNA is TGTGCCAGCACTCCCCCGGGGGGTGGGGGGGCCAACGTCCTGACTTTC. This encodes CASTPPGGGGANVLTF.